This TCR beta chain was identified during a study of blood T cells in healthy people across ages. Study-wide findings and caveats: Both naive CD4+ cell counts and diversity were greater in long-lived donors than in aged donors. A strong correlation was found between TCR beta diversity and the percentage of naive T cells.

The authors ran a second PCR of about 6 to 12 cycles using a sample-barcoded 5' primer and a J-beta primer mix. TCRdb called the 5' RACE reads again in MiXCR, with one record for every CDR3 protein. The sample has over 950,000 distinct CDR3 sequences; roughly two fifths are singletons. The CDR3 extends over 12 amino acids. After removal of 5 bases from V and 7 bases from J, the junction contained 1 base not matched to a gene. Germline CDR1 and CDR2: MNHEY and SMNVEV (reference sequence). Details on this clonotype: Its antigen is undetermined.

The receptor was isolated from a man aged 18 to 30 in good health. V and J are TRBV27 and TRBJ2-4; 8 bases are a match to TRBD1. The sample was blood. CDR3 loop: CASSRTGNIQYF. DNA for the CDR3: TGTGCCAGCAGTCGGACAGGGAACATTCAGTACTTC.